The source of this TCR beta chain is a study of blood T cell repertoires in COVID-19 (dated by TCRdb to 2019 to 2021). A note on the overall study: Collaborator samples came from the United States, Italy and Spain and covered acute and convalescent phases of COVID-19. The prospective study material was composed of cDNA or gDNA derived from T cells, B-cell-depleted T cells, or PBMCs. The dataset comprised deeply sampled blood TCRbeta repertoires from subjects exposed to, actively infected with, or recovered from COVID-19. A freely available public database, intended as a resource for researchers studying the immune response to SARS-CoV-2, is where the repertoires were released. Samples came from the ongoing ImmuneRACE study (first 160 participants) plus 1,254 subjects from 6 global collaborators. A de-identified subject ID, COVID-19 status, age in years and sex were almost always included in the sample metadata. HLA class I and class II types, where available, came from metadata supplied by the sample provider rather than from assay-based typing.

Its CDR3 holds 14 amino acids, cysteine through phenylalanine. CDR3 DNA is the only sequence kept; it has 42 bases, read in frame from the first base. Taken from the germline V gene, the CDR1 and CDR2 loops are KGHSH and LQKENI. V loses 3 bases of germline sequence and J loses 1 base, and the interval between the two ends is 9 bases. The full study reports these points: The quantity of clinical and demographic metadata differed by source and by participant and was supplied without curation.

A note on this clone: Its antigen remains unidentified. No base quality values were provided; no much bigger clone lies one nucleotide off.

Collaborating institutions collected whole blood in K2EDTA tubes following their own protocols. For TCRbeta analysis, collaborator samples were shipped as frozen whole blood, as isolated PBMCs, or as DNA extracted from either sample type. TCRbeta CDR3 regions were amplified from genomic DNA by means of the immunoSEQ Assay, a bias-controlled multiplex PCR. Under the source paper's analysis protocol: Within the assay, amplification of reference gene primers was used to estimate how many nucleated cells each sample contained. To quantify the absolute abundance of each unique TCRbeta CDR3 rearrangement, sequence reads were collapsed and filtered. For each sample, productive Simpson clonality was calculated as the square root of Simpson's diversity index over productive rearrangements. TCRdb retrieved this table from immuneACCESS and kept in-frame rearrangements only. Not all clones are present; in checked studies, unresolved V genes account for under half, and no reason is known for the remainder. That table is the source of V, J and clone size, and D and trimming were worked out from the DNA. Within this sample are 110,000 or so clones, with 65% to 80% of them counted one time only. The ten most abundant clones make up 1.5% to 2% of the sample.

The receptor was derived from a middle-aged woman with acute or convalescent COVID-19. The rearrangement combines TRBV18 with TRBJ2-5; confidence is insufficient to name the D gene. What was sequenced was peripheral blood. The nucleotide sequence reads TGTGCCAGCTCACCGATCGGGTTCCAAGAGACCCAGTACTTC. Its product reads: CASSPIGFQETQYF.